These 5 T cell receptor beta chains originate from one sample sequenced in a study of response to subunit inactivated influenza vaccine. TCRdb reprocessed the RT-PCR reads with MiXCR, giving one entry per CDR3 protein. The sample includes around 570,000 distinct CDR3 sequences, 10% to 12% seen only once; the top ten take approximately 9.9%. The same sample was also studied in work on T cells expressing NK-cell markers. As that report states: For TCR beta, cDNA was produced by 5'RACE template switching with UMIs.

Sample: PBMCs from blood, taken on the day of vaccination. The origin of the receptors is a man aged 50 to 60 who received an inactivated influenza vaccine.

This clonotype was seen ten or more times. This sequence joins TRBV12-3 or TRBV12-4 and TRBJ1-5, with TRBD1 as a possible D gene (6 bases). The CDR3 consists of 15 residues. V lost 5 bases and J lost 4, with 15 bases in between. As DNA, the CDR3 is TGTGCCAGCAGTCGCCGAGGGAGGGGGAATCAGCCCCAGCATTTT. It codes for CASSRRGRGNQPQHF.

In this sample, this clonotype turned up a few times. The chain joins TRBV7-9 to TRBJ2-4; weak D call: TRBD1 (5 bases). Germline assignment: CDR1 SEHNR and CDR2 FQNEAQ (reference sequence). The CDR3 is 13 amino acids. With 5 bases removed from V and 8 bases from J, the gap between germline ends came to 13 bases. The CDR3 region has the DNA TGTGCCAGCAGCCCGACGTTCAGGGACATTCAGTACTTC. Its translation is CASSPTFRDIQYF.

There are many counts of this clonotype. The chain couples TRBV20-1 to TRBJ2-7; D tentatively reads TRBD1 or TRBD2 (5 bases each). Per the germline V gene, CDR1 is DFQATT and CDR2 is SNEGSKA (reference sequence). V shed 4 bases and J shed 4 bases, with 20 bases lying between them. This CDR3 has 15 amino acids. CDR3 DNA sequence: TGCAGTGCTATCGGATCCTGGGACCTGGGTTACGAGCAGTACTTC. This sequence encodes CSAIGSWDLGYEQYF.

In this sample, this clonotype is medium-sized. The chain recombines TRBV29-1 with TRBJ2-1; D is ambiguous. There are 14 residues in the CDR3. CDR1 SQVTM and CDR2 ANQGSEA come from the germline V gene. The V gene lost 4 bases and the J gene lost 4 bases, with 14 bases spanning the gap. CDR3 in DNA: TGCAGCGTTGGGTGGGATTGGGTTTACAATGAGCAGTTCTTC. Its translation is CSVGWDWVYNEQFF.

This clonotype was seen ten or more times. V gene TRBV6-5 combines with J gene TRBJ2-4; 13 bases agree with TRBD2. The CDR3 extends over 18 amino acids. Germline V gene lookup returns CDR1 MNHEY and CDR2 SVGAGI. With V trimmed by 2 bases and J by 5 bases, 9 bases remained unmatched. CDR3 nucleotides: TGTGCCAGCAGTTACCGACCCCTACTAGCGGGGGGGCAAAACATTCAGTACTTC. Residues: CASSYRPLLAGGQNIQYF.